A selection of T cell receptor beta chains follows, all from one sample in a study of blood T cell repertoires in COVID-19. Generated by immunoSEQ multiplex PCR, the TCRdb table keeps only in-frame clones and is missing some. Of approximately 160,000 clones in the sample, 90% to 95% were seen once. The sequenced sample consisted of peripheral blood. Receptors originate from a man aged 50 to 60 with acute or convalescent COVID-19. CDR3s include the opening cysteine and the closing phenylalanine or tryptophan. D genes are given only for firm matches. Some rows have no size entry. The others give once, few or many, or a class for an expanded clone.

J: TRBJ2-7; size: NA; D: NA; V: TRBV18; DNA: TGTGCCAGCTCACCAAAGTCAACAGGCAACACCTACGAGCAGTACTTC; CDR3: CASSPKSTGNTYEQYF
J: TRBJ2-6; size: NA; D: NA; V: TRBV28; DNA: TGTGCCAGCAGCCCCCCCGACACCTCTGGGGCCAACGTCCTGACTTTC; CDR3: CASSPPDTSGANVLTF
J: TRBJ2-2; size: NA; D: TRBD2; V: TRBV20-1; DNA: TGCAGTGCTAGTAGACTAGCGGGGCTCGCGAACACCGGGGAGCTGTTTTTT; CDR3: CSASRLAGLANTGELFF
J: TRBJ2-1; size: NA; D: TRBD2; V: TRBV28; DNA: TGTGCCAGCACCAAGCCCCTAGCGGGAGTGGTATATGAGCAGTTCTTC; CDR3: CASTKPLAGVVYEQFF
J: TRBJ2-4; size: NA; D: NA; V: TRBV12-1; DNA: TGTGCCAGCAGCTTTATTCGACAGGGGACTCTACCCAAAAACATTCAGTACTTC; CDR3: CASSFIRQGTLPKNIQYF
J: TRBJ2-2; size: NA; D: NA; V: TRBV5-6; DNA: TGTGCCAGCTCGGTCCCGAACACCGGGGAGCTGTTTTTT; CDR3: CASSVPNTGELFF
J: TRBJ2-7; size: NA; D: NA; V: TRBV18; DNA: TGTGCCAGCTCACCATTCAGTACCTACGAGCAGTACTTC; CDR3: CASSPFSTYEQYF
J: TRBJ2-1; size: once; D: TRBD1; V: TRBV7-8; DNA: TGTGCCAGCAGCTTAGTTGCTGGCGACAGGGGCCCGTACAATGAGCAGTTCTTC; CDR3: CASSLVAGDRGPYNEQFF
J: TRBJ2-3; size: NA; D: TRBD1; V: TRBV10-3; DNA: TGTGCCATCAGGGACAGGCAGAGGCCCACAGATACGCAGTATTTT; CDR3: CAIRDRQRPTDTQYF
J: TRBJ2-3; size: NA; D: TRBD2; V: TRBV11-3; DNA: TGTGCCAGCAGCCGGGGGGGAGATACGCAGTATTTT; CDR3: CASSRGGDTQYF
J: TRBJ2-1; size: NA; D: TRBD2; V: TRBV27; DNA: TGTGCCAGCAGTTCGACTAGCTCAACAGCCCACAATGAGCAGTTCTTC; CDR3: CASSSTSSTAHNEQFF
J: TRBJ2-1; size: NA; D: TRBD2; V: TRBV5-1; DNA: TGCGCCACCTCTCGGGACTACTCCTACAATGAGCAGTTCTTC; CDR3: CATSRDYSYNEQFF
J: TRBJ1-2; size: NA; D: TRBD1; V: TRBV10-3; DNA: TGTGCCATCAGTGGGGACAGGGGAGAGTGGGAGCATGGCTACACCTTC; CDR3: CAISGDRGEWEHGYTF
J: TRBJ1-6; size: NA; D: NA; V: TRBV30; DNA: TGTGCCTGGAGACAGTATAATTCACCCCTCCACTTT; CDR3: CAWRQYNSPLHF
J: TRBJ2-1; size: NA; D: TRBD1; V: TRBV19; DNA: TGTGCCACCTACTCAACCGGGACAGGGAGAAATGAGCAGTTCTTC; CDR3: CATYSTGTGRNEQFF
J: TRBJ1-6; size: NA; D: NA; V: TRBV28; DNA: TGTGCCAGCAATAAGGGCAGGGGATACTCACCCCTCCACTTT; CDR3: CASNKGRGYSPLHF
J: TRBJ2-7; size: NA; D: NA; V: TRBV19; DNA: TGTGCCAGTAGTAACAGTCCGCCGAGCGAGCAGTACTTC; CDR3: CASSNSPPSEQYF
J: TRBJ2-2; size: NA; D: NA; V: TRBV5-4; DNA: TGTGCCAGCAGCTTAGGCGGGAAGAACACCGGGGAGCTGTTTTTT; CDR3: CASSLGGKNTGELFF
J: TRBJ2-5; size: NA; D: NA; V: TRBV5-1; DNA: TGCGCCAGCAGCTTGGCCGCGACAGGTCTGGAGACCCAGTACTTC; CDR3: CASSLAATGLETQYF
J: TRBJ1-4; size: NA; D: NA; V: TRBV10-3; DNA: TGTGCCATCAGTGAGGACCGGGATGAAAAACTGTTTTTT; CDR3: CAISEDRDEKLFF
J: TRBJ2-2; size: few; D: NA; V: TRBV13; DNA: TGTGCCAGCAGCTTCAACTATGGGGAGCTGTTTTTT; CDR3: CASSFNYGELFF
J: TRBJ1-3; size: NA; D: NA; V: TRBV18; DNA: TGTGCCAGCTCGTCCCCAGGGTTGGTTGGAAACACCATATATTTT; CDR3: CASSSPGLVGNTIYF
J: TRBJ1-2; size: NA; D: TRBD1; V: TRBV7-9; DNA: TGTGCCAGCAGCCCAATACCTTGGGACAGCCCGCGGAACTATGGCTACACCTTC; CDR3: CASSPIPWDSPRNYGYTF
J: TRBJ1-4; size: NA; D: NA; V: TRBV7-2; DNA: TGTGCCAGCAGCCCCTGGGGGCGGGGGGAAAAGAATGAAAAACTGTTTTTT; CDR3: CASSPWGRGEKNEKLFF
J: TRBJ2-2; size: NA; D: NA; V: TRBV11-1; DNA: TGTGCCAGCAATCAGCGGACCGGGGAGCTGTTTTTT; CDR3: CASNQRTGELFF
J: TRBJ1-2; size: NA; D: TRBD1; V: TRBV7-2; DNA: TGTGCCAGCAGCTCCGCCGGGACAGGATACTATGGCTACACCTTC; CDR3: CASSSAGTGYYGYTF
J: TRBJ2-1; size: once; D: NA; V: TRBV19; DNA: TGTGCCAGTACCGATAACAGGGAGCACAATGAGCAGTTCTTC; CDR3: CASTDNREHNEQFF
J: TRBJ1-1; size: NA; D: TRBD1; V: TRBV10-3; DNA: TGTGCCATCAGTGAGGGGACAGGCCCAGGTGAAGCTTTCTTT; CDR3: CAISEGTGPGEAFF
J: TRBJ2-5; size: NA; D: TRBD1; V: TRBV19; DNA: TGTGCCAGTAGTGAGGACGGCCCAGGGGGGACCCAGTACTTC; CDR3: CASSEDGPGGTQYF
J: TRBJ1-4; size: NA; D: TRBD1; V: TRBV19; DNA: TGTGCCAGTAGTGTCGAATGGGACAGGGGAAAACTGTTTTTT; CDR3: CASSVEWDRGKLFF
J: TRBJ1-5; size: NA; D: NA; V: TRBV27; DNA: TGTGCCAGCAGTCCACAGGATAGCAATCAGCCCCAGCATTTT; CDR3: CASSPQDSNQPQHF
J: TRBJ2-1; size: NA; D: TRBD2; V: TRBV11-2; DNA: TGTGCCAGCAGCTTTCTGACTAGCTTTGGGCAGTTCTTC; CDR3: CASSFLTSFGQFF
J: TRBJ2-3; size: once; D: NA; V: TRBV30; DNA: TGTGCCTGGATCGAAACGGGGGGCCATACGCAGTATTTT; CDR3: CAWIETGGHTQYF
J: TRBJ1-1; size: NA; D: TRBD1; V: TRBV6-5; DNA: TGTGCCAGCAGCTACGGGACAGGGAGTCTGATCACTGAAGCTTTCTTT; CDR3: CASSYGTGSLITEAFF
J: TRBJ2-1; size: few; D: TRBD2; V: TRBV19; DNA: TGTGCCAGTAGTTATAGCGGGGGGCACAATGAGCAGTTCTTC; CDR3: CASSYSGGHNEQFF
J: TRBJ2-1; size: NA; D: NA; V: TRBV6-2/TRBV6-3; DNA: TGTGCCAGCAGTTACTACGGCGGGCGCAATGAGCAGTTCTTC; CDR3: CASSYYGGRNEQFF
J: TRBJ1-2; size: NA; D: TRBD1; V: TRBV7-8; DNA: TGTGCCAGCAGCCCCTCTGACAGGGGCTATGGCTACACCTTC; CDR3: CASSPSDRGYGYTF
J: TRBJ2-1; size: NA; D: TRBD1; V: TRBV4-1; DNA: TGCGCCAGCAGTGGAGACAGGGCATACAATGAGCAGTTCTTC; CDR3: CASSGDRAYNEQFF
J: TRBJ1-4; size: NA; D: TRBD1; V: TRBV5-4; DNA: TGTGCCAGCAGCCCCGGGGACAGAGGGGCAACTAATGAAAAACTGTTTTTT; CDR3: CASSPGDRGATNEKLFF
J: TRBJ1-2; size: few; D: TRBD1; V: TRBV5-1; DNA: TGCGCCAGCAGCCCCGGGACAGGGGTTTTTGGGGGCTACACCTTC; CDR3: CASSPGTGVFGGYTF
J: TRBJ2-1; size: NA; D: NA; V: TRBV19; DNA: TGTGCCAGTAGTACGGGAAGGAGCTACAATGAGCAGTTCTTC; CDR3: CASSTGRSYNEQFF